The T cell receptor beta chain described here comes from a study of blood T cells in healthy people across ages. A second PCR, run for 7 to 11 cycles, used a sample-barcoded 5' primer plus a J-beta primer mix. In TCRdb, the 5' RACE reads were re-called with MiXCR into one record per CDR3 protein. This sample has hundreds of thousands of distinct CDR3 sequences; about 56% occur once, and the top ten carry 20% to 30%. Germline CDR1 is SGHTA and CDR2 is FQGNSA. CDR3 length: 16 residues. Points on this clonotype: The junction and the germline gene differ at one end; a read error may be behind it.

This clonotype originated in a man between 40 and 49 years old in good health. The sequencing sample was made of blood. This sequence joins TRBV7-2 and TRBJ2-4, with 13 bases that match TRBD2. The end of the DNA is better explained by TRBJ2-5, so the J call may be wrong. As DNA, the CDR3 is TGTGCCGGCAGCACAGCGGGACTAGCGGGACAAGAGACCCAGTACTTC. Its protein is CAGSTAGLAGQETQYF.